The 25 T cell receptor beta chains presented below share a single source sample, sequenced in a study of Graves' ophthalmopathy and Graves' hyperthyroidism. RNA transcripts provided the template for amplifying TCR beta CDR3 regions. Amplification began with first-round RT-PCR using HTBI primers, then second-round multiplex PCR was performed. MiXCR was run by TCRdb on the multiplex PCR reads, yielding one entry per CDR3 protein. The sample has around 660,000 distinct CDR3 sequences, 35% to 45% seen once. Sequencing used peripheral blood. These receptors were taken from an adult man with Graves' ophthalmopathy.

About this clonotype: With a much larger clone just one base away, this may be a read error. DNA for the CDR3: TGTGCCAGCAGCTTAGTCGGGGTCACCGACTACAAGCAGTACTTC. Translated: CASSLVGVTDYKQYF. The chain combines TRBV7-8 with TRBJ2-7; weak D call: TRBD2 (5 bases). CDR3 length: 15 amino acids. Germline CDR1 reads SGHVS; CDR2 reads FQNEAQ. Combining the CDR3 with reference TRBV7-8 and TRBJ2-7 gives the whole variable domain GAGVSQSPRYKVAKRGQDVALRCDPISGHVSLFWYQQALGQGPEFLTYFQNEAQLDKSGLPSDRFFAERPEGSVSTLKIQRTQQEDSAVYLCASSLVGVTDYKQYFGPGTRLTVT.

The V and J genes are TRBV11-2 and TRBJ1-6, with 8 positions matching TRBD1. V lost 5 bases, J lost 5 bases, and 8 bases stayed unmatched. Germline V gives CDR1 SGHAT, CDR2 FQNNGV. The CDR3 is made up of 16 amino acids. CDR3 coding DNA: TGTGCCAGCAGCCCCCTAGGACAGGGTCATAATTCACCCCTCCACTTT. Translating gives CASSPLGQGHNSPLHF.

The rearrangement joins TRBV9 to TRBJ2-7, with D perhaps matching TRBD2 (6 bases). In germline, CDR1 is SGDLS, CDR2 YYNGEE. Trimming shortened V by 0 bases and J by 4 bases, and 14 bases separated the two germline ends. The CDR3 is 15 amino acids. The CDR3 reads CASSVGSGAGYEQYF. For the CDR3, the DNA is TGTGCCAGCAGCGTAGGGTCGGGAGCAGGGTACGAGCAGTACTTC.

This clonotype turned up a few times. The chain couples TRBV30 to TRBJ1-2, with D uncertain. The CDR3 loop spans 11 amino acids. V lost 5 bases and J lost 8, with 12 bases in between. Germline loops: CDR1 GTSNPN, CDR2 SVGIG (reference sequence). The CDR3 DNA sequence: TGTGCCTGGTCCCGCACGCGGGGCTACACCTTC. Protein product: CAWSRTRGYTF.

Remarks on this clonotype: Germline is not matched at one junction end, which may reflect a read error. The chain joins TRBV5-5 to TRBJ1-6; D remains unclear. The germline gives CDR1 SGHKS, CDR2 YYEKEE (reference sequence). The CDR3 is made up of 12 amino acids. This CDR3 reads CASSGNNSPIHF. In DNA form, the CDR3 reads TGTGCCAGCAGCGGCAATAATTCACCCATCCACTTT.

In the case of this clonotype: The germline gene is not matched at one end of the junction; a read error may be the cause. J is TRBJ1-1 and V is TRBV11-1; D is ambiguous. The germline CDR1 and CDR2 sequences are SGHAT and FQDESV (reference sequence). The CDR3 has 13 residues. CDR3 loop: CTSRAGRSDEAFF. CDR3 DNA: TGTACCAGCAGAGCCGGGAGGTCAGATGAAGCTTTCTTT.

J is TRBJ2-5 and V is TRBV12-3 or TRBV12-4; D is possibly TRBD1 (6 bases). The CDR3 loop spans 15 amino acids. V gave up 6 bases and J gave up 5 bases, with 19 bases separating them. This chain's CDR3 is CASSPDTGSWETQYF. For the CDR3, the DNA is TGTGCCAGCAGCCCGGACACAGGGAGTTGGGAGACCCAGTACTTC.

This clonotype appeared a few times. The CDR3 region is CASSQELGAVGANVLTF. The CDR3 nucleotides read TGTGCCAGCAGCCAAGAGCTGGGGGCGGTAGGGGCCAACGTCCTGACTTTC. The chain is built from TRBV3-1 and TRBJ2-6; the D gene is possibly TRBD1 (6 bases). V gave up 0 bases and J gave up 4 bases, with 13 bases separating them. Per the germline V gene, CDR1 is LGHDT and CDR2 is YNNKEL (reference sequence). This CDR3 has 17 amino acids.

The chain joins TRBV2 to TRBJ2-5, with TRBD2 as a possible D gene (6 bases). With 6 bases removed from V and 9 bases from J, the gap between germline ends came to 17 bases. CDR1 is SNHLY, CDR2 FYNNEI, per germline. This CDR3 region has 13 residues. The CDR3 protein is CASRGISGEPQYF. CDR3 coding DNA: TGTGCCAGCAGGGGGATCTCGGGGGAGCCCCAGTACTTC.

This chain connects TRBV10-3 to TRBJ2-7, with 7 bases that match TRBD1. The CDR3 sequence is 13 residues long. Germline CDR1 and CDR2: ENHRY and SYGVKD. J gave up 6 bases and V 2 bases, and 4 bases lay outside the gene matches. The CDR3 sequence: CAISEDRAREQYF. The CDR3 DNA follows: TGTGCCATCAGTGAGGACAGGGCCCGCGAGCAGTACTTC.

To note about this clonotype: A read error may be the cause here, since a much bigger clone is one base away. The rearrangement links TRBV10-3 to TRBJ2-2, with 7 bases aligning to TRBD1. The CDR3 is made up of 14 amino acids. J was trimmed by 5 bases and V by 4 bases; bases with no gene match: 4. Germline loops: CDR1 ENHRY, CDR2 SYGVKD. As DNA, the CDR3 is TGTGCCATCAGTGGAGGGGGCGGGACCGGGGAGCTGTTTTTT. Translation gives CAISGGGGTGELFF.

Details on this clonotype: This may be a read error, as it is one base from a much larger clone. The CDR3 reads CASRGQGKEFF. CDR3 coding DNA: TGTGCCAGCAGAGGACAAGGGAAAGAGTTTTTT. The rearrangement joins TRBV2 to TRBJ1-4; tentative D call: TRBD1 (5 bases). Germline V CDR1 and CDR2: SNHLY, FYNNEI. This CDR3 has 11 residues. V dropped 6 bases and J dropped 16 bases, with 15 bases sitting between them.

The count of this clonotype is one. This chain links TRBV20-1 with TRBJ2-6; 10 bases agree with TRBD1. The length of the CDR3 is 13 residues. Per germline, CDR1 DFQATT and CDR2 SNEGSKA (reference sequence). The trim removed 5 bases at V and 12 bases at J, leaving 7 bases unmatched. The CDR3 spells CSAPGTGDSVLTF. In DNA, the CDR3 is TGCAGTGCTCCCGGGACAGGGGACAGCGTCCTGACTTTC.

In this sample, this clonotype turned up a few times. The junction departs from the called germline gene at one end, perhaps through a read error. The chain combines TRBV5-8 with TRBJ2-7; maybe TRBD1 (6 bases). Germline V gene data show CDR1 as SGHTS and CDR2 as YDEGEE. The CDR3 extends over 12 amino acids. CDR3 DNA: TGTGCCAGCAGCCGCCTGACAGGATCTGTTTGGTTC. Protein: CASSRLTGSVWF.

The sample holds a few counts of this clonotype. Given a much more abundant clone one base away, this may be a read error. V and J are TRBV12-3 or TRBV12-4 and TRBJ1-1; 7 positions match TRBD1. The CDR3 runs to 11 residues. The V and J ends lost 6 bases and 8 bases, in that order; junction bases with no gene match: 3. CDR3 nucleotide sequence: TGTGCCAGCAGCAACAGGGGCGAAGCTTTCTTT. Translated, it gives CASSNRGEAFF.

The V and J genes are TRBV9 and TRBJ2-7, with D possibly TRBD2 on 6 matching bases. CDR1 is SGDLS, CDR2 YYNGEE, per germline. V gave up 2 bases and J gave up 5 bases, with 23 bases separating them. CDR3 size: 17 residues. CDR3 region: CASSVGFRDSEVHEQYF. The CDR3 DNA reads TGTGCCAGCAGCGTTGGGTTTCGGGACTCTGAGGTTCACGAGCAGTACTTC.

This clonotype appeared many times. The V call is TRBV7-9, the J call TRBJ1-1; no clear D. The germline V gene has CDR1 SEHNR and CDR2 FQNEAQ (reference sequence). This CDR3 is 12 amino acids long. V was clipped by 4 bases and J by 1 base, with 4 bases between them. The CDR3 DNA reads as TGTGCCAGCAGCTCCCAGAACACTGAAGCTTTCTTT. Protein: CASSSQNTEAFF. The full variable domain, its missing parts supplied by reference TRBV7-9 and TRBJ1-1, is DTGVSQNPRHKITKRGQNVTFRCDPISEHNRLYWYRQTLGQGPEFLTYFQNEAQLEKSRLLSDRFSAERPKGSFSTLEIQRTEQGDSAMYLCASSSQNTEAFFGQGTRLTVV.

This clonotype was seen more than once but under ten times. The chain recombines TRBV4-1 with TRBJ2-5; D is undetermined. The CDR3 covers 14 residues. Between the trimmed V and J ends, which lost 4 bases and 4 bases, there was a span of 13 bases. CDR1 and CDR2 from the germline V gene are MGHRA and YSYEKL. CDR3 protein: CASSLISSSETQYF. CDR3 in DNA: TGCGCCAGCAGCCTAATATCCTCTTCAGAGACCCAGTACTTC.

The chain recombines TRBV12-3 or TRBV12-4 with TRBJ2-7; 8 bases fit TRBD2. V shed 8 bases and J 2 bases; nucleotides not matched to a gene: 8. This CDR3 has 14 residues. The CDR3 sequence: CASRSGGGAYEQYF. CDR3 coding DNA: TGTGCCAGCCGTTCGGGGGGGGGGGCCTACGAGCAGTACTTC.

This rearrangement joins TRBV7-8 to TRBJ1-2; 10 bases fit TRBD1. V shed 6 bases and J 8 bases; nucleotides not matched to a gene: 6. The CDR3 consists of 13 residues. Germline CDR1 SGHVS, CDR2 FQNEAQ. CDR3 loop: CASSDRGLRGYTF. The DNA of the CDR3 is TGTGCCAGCAGTGACAGGGGGCTCCGAGGCTACACCTTC.

V is TRBV2 and J is TRBJ2-6; 7 bases line up with TRBD1. The CDR3 is 18 residues long. With 6 bases clipped from V and 1 base from J, the junction kept 12 bases outside the gene matches. The germline V gene has CDR1 SNHLY and CDR2 FYNNEI. The CDR3 nucleotides read TGTGCCAGCAGGACATACAGGGGACCAAAGTCTGGGGCCAACGTCCTGACTTTC. Its protein is CASRTYRGPKSGANVLTF.

To note about this clonotype: An end of the junction does not agree with germline; a read error may underlie this. The chain carries TRBV25-1 and TRBJ2-7; 8 nucleotides match TRBD1. The V gene's germline CDR1 is MGHDK and CDR2 SYGVNS. The CDR3 runs to 17 residues. CDR3 in amino acids: CASSQDRRQGTPYEQYF. The CDR3 DNA follows: TGCGCCAGCAGCCAAGACCGTAGACAGGGGACCCCCTACGAGCAGTACTTC.

V and J are TRBV15 and TRBJ2-6, with TRBD1 identical over 9 bases. The V and J ends lost 3 bases and 1 base, in that order; junction bases with no gene match: 10. Germline V lookup: CDR1 LNHNV, CDR2 YYDKDF (reference sequence). This CDR3 contains 19 residues. The CDR3: CATSRAPGQGISGANVLTF. CDR3 sequence (DNA): TGTGCCACCAGCAGGGCCCCGGGACAGGGAATATCTGGGGCCAACGTCCTGACTTTC. The full variable domain, with the rest looked up from reference TRBV15 and TRBJ2-6, is DAMVIQNPRYQVTQFGKPVTLSCSQTLNHNVMYWYQQKSSQAPKLLFHYYDKDFNNEADTPDNFQSRRPNTSFCFLDIRSPGLGDTAMYLCATSRAPGQGISGANVLTFGAGSRLTVL.

This clonotype was seen once. The J gene is TRBJ2-5, the V gene TRBV11-2; 9 bases fit TRBD1. There are 15 residues in the CDR3. Germline V gives CDR1 SGHAT, CDR2 FQNNGV. The V gene end was trimmed by 1 base and the J gene end by 5 bases; junction bases not matched to a gene: 5. CDR3 DNA sequence: TGTGCCAGCAGCTTAGTTGACAGGGGGTGGGAGACCCAGTACTTC. It codes for CASSLVDRGWETQYF. The entire variable domain, with the rest obtained from reference TRBV11-2 and TRBJ2-5, is as follows: EAGVAQSPRYKIIEKRQSVAFWCNPISGHATLYWYQQILGQGPKLLIQFQNNGVVDDSQLPKDRFSAERLKGVDSTLKIQPAKLEDSAVYLCASSLVDRGWETQYFGPGTRLLVL.

This chain connects TRBV30 to TRBJ1-2; no firm D call. CDR1 and CDR2 (germline): GTSNPN, SVGIG (reference sequence). V shed 3 bases and J shed 8 bases, with 10 bases lying between them. This CDR3 has 11 amino acids. CDR3 DNA: TGTGCCTGGAGAAGAGTAAGCGGCTACACCTTC. Its protein product is CAWRRVSGYTF.